This passage covers 17 T cell receptor beta chains from one sample sequenced in a study of T cell changes during pregnancy in multiple sclerosis. Clones were read by immunoSEQ multiplex PCR, and TCRdb kept only the in-frame ones, dropping some. The sample has tens of thousands of clones; approximately 90% are singletons. The sequencing here drew on peripheral blood, taken in the second trimester of pregnancy. Receptor source: a female donor with multiple sclerosis, enrolled in a pregnancy study.

On this clone: The sample has other DNA sequences that encode this CDR3 too. The CDR3 loop is CASSLPGADTQYF. CDR3 sequence (DNA): TGTGCCAGCAGCCTACCAGGGGCAGATACGCAGTATTTT. The chain is built from TRBV7-9 and TRBJ2-3, with D tentatively TRBD1 (6 bases). This CDR3 spans 13 amino acids. CDR1 and CDR2 (germline): SEHNR, FQNEAQ (reference sequence). Trimming took 5 bases from V and 4 from J, leaving 10 bases between them.

J is TRBJ1-1 and V is TRBV6-1, with 12 bases lining up with TRBD1. This CDR3 has 15 amino acids. V shed 11 bases and J 4 bases; nucleotides not matched to a gene: 11. Germline CDR1 MNHNS, CDR2 SASEGT. The CDR3 coding sequence is TGTGCCTGCCTACCGGGACAGGGGGCGCGCACTGAAGCTTTCTTT. Its translation is CACLPGQGARTEAFF.

CDR3 in amino acids: CASSLDRHSYEQYF. In DNA, the CDR3 is TGCGCCAGCAGCTTAGACCGACACTCCTACGAGCAGTACTTC. The rearrangement uses TRBV5-1 and TRBJ2-7; no clear D gene. Germline V gene data show CDR1 as SGHRS and CDR2 as YFSETQ. The CDR3 is 14 amino acids. V dropped 2 bases and J dropped 0 bases, with 9 bases sitting between them.

The rearrangement joins TRBV7-9 to TRBJ1-2; D remains unclear. CDR1 SEHNR and CDR2 FQNEAQ come from the germline V gene (reference sequence). CDR3 length: 16 residues. V lost 5 bases and J lost 4, with 20 bases in between. In nucleotides, the CDR3 is TGTGCCAGCAGCCCCGGCGGGCAGGAGTCCTTCTATGGCTACACCTTC. It specifies CASSPGGQESFYGYTF.

The chain is built from TRBV7-9 and TRBJ1-5, with D unclear. V lost 1 base and J lost 5, with 9 bases in between. Germline V CDR1 and CDR2: SEHNR, FQNEAQ (reference sequence). The CDR3 is 14 residues long. CDR3: CASSLEQSDQPQHF. CDR3 sequence (DNA): TGTGCCAGCAGCTTAGAACAGAGTGATCAGCCCCAGCATTTT.

This CDR3 is CASSLAAPTGELFF. CDR3 nucleotides: TGTGCCAGCAGTTTAGCTGCGCCCACCGGGGAGCTGTTTTTT. The chain uses TRBV27 and TRBJ2-2; the D is unclear. The CDR3 loop spans 14 amino acids. Trimming left V 2 bases short and J 4 bases short, with 8 bases between. Germline loops: CDR1 MNHEY, CDR2 SMNVEV (reference sequence).

The V gene is TRBV6-5, the J gene TRBJ1-2; the D gene is possibly TRBD1 (5 bases). V dropped 6 bases and J dropped 4 bases, with 18 bases sitting between them. CDR1 and CDR2 from the germline V gene are MNHEY and SVGAGI. The CDR3 consists of 15 residues. In DNA, the CDR3 is TGTGCCAGCAGCCGATTCTTGGGGGGTGGCTATGGCTACACCTTC. Amino acid sequence: CASSRFLGGGYGYTF.

The chain is built from TRBV27 and TRBJ1-1; D remains unclear. The CDR3 length is 14 residues. V was trimmed by 3 bases and J by 4 bases, leaving 12 bases between them. CDR1 and CDR2 (germline): MNHEY, SMNVEV (reference sequence). In DNA, the CDR3 is TGTGCCAGCAGTTTCGGGGTCTTGAGCACTGAAGCTTTCTTT. Amino acids: CASSFGVLSTEAFF.

DNA of the CDR3: TGCGCCAGCAGCTTCCACCCCGGGACTAGTTCCTACGAGCAGTACTTC. This gives the protein CASSFHPGTSSYEQYF. The chain is built from TRBV5-1 and TRBJ2-7; 8 nucleotides agree with TRBD2. The CDR3 runs to 16 residues. Unmatched junction bases numbered 8, after V lost 2 bases and J lost 1 base. Looked up from germline, CDR1 is SGHRS and CDR2 is YFSETQ.

The V gene is TRBV9, the J gene TRBJ2-5; 11 positions agree with TRBD2. Losses at the gene ends were 4 bases for V and 5 bases for J; bases not matched to a gene: 7. This CDR3 spans 15 amino acids. The germline CDR1 and CDR2 sequences are SGDLS and YYNGEE. CDR3 in amino acids: CASSKLAGVYETQYF. Here the CDR3 DNA reads TGTGCCAGCAGCAAACTAGCGGGGGTTTACGAGACCCAGTACTTC.

This clone came up once. This chain joins TRBV2 and TRBJ1-3; TRBD1 matches 7 bases. The CDR3 is 15 residues long. Trimming removed 4 bases from V and 3 bases from J; junction bases left unmatched: 6. Germline CDR1 reads SNHLY; CDR2 reads FYNNEI. CDR3 sequence reads: CASSVEGGVGNTIYF. CDR3 sequence (DNA): TGTGCCAGCAGTGTAGAAGGGGGCGTTGGAAACACCATATATTTT.

The rearrangement links TRBV5-1 to TRBJ2-2; D is possibly TRBD1 (5 bases). Trimming left V 2 bases short and J 6 bases short, with 8 bases between. This CDR3 region has 13 residues. The V gene's germline CDR1 is SGHRS and CDR2 YFSETQ. The CDR3 region has the DNA TGCGCCAGCAGCTTAAGGGGTGCCGGGGAGCTGTTTTTT. Translated, it gives CASSLRGAGELFF.

The rearrangement links TRBV6-1 to TRBJ1-4; tentatively, D is TRBD1 (5 bases). The CDR3 length is 14 residues. Trimming stripped 6 bases from V and 6 bases from J, with 14 bases between. The V gene's germline CDR1 is MNHNS and CDR2 SASEGT. The CDR3 region has the DNA TGTGCCAGCAGCAGCGGGGGAGGGGATGAAAAACTGTTTTTT. Translation gives CASSSGGGDEKLFF.

The V gene is TRBV30, the J gene TRBJ1-6; 9 bases are shared with TRBD1. Germline CDR1 and CDR2: GTSNPN and SVGIG (reference sequence). This CDR3 spans 16 amino acids. Trimming cost V 2 bases and J 8 bases; bases outside gene matches: 10. CDR3 coding DNA: TGTGCCTGGAGTCCATTTGAAGGACAGGGGCATTCACCCCTCCACTTT. Translating gives CAWSPFEGQGHSPLHF.

The chain links TRBV27 to TRBJ1-1, with D tentatively TRBD1 (5 bases). The CDR3 is 14 residues long. Germline CDR1 and CDR2: MNHEY and SMNVEV (reference sequence). The ends were cut back, 2 bases at V and 1 base at J, with 8 bases in the middle. Here the CDR3 reads CASSLTGPNTEAFF. For the CDR3, the DNA is TGTGCCAGCAGTTTAACAGGCCCGAACACTGAAGCTTTCTTT.

The genes are TRBV4-2 and TRBJ2-2; 14 nucleotides align to TRBD2. The CDR3 sequence is 18 residues long. Trimming at V came to 1 base and at J to 8 bases, leaving 9 bases not matched to a gene. Per the germline V gene, CDR1 is LGHNA and CDR2 is YNFKEQ. CDR3 bases: TGTGCCAGCAGCCAAGGATCGACTAGCGGGAGGGTTGGGGGGGAGCTGTTTTTT. This codes for CASSQGSTSGRVGGELFF.

This rearrangement joins TRBV7-8 to TRBJ2-1; no clear D. Trimming shortened V by 5 bases and J by 4 bases, and 12 bases separated the two germline ends. The CDR3 sequence is 14 residues long. The germline V gene encodes CDR1 SGHVS and CDR2 FQNEAQ. The CDR3 protein is CASSPSPGYNEQFF. CDR3 bases: TGTGCCAGCAGCCCCTCACCGGGTTACAATGAGCAGTTCTTC.